A single T cell receptor beta chain is shown here with its context. Its antigen is as yet unknown. CDR1 MDHEN and CDR2 SYDVKM come from the germline V gene. V trimming: 6 bases; J trimming: 0 bases; junction bases outside the gene matches: 8. The CDR3 loop spans 15 amino acids. Both 60 Vbeta primers and 13 Jbeta primers went into the PCR. Some clones are missing from TCRdb's copy, which holds only in-frame ones; the method was immunoSEQ multiplex PCR. Counted here are over 100,000 clones, almost 80% occurring once; the ten biggest clones make up roughly 1.5%. The sample originates from a study of cytomegalovirus exposure and HLA in healthy donors. Findings of the study overall: The dataset shows that most TCR sequences were rare, while some public TCRs occurred in many donors.

Material: PBMCs. This sequence joins TRBV28 and TRBJ2-7; 7 bases are a match to TRBD2. The source of this sequence is a female donor in good health and CMV-seronegative. The CDR3 loop is CASSPRTGGSYEQYF. The CDR3 DNA sequence: TGTGCCAGCAGCCCTAGGACGGGAGGCTCCTACGAGCAGTACTTC.